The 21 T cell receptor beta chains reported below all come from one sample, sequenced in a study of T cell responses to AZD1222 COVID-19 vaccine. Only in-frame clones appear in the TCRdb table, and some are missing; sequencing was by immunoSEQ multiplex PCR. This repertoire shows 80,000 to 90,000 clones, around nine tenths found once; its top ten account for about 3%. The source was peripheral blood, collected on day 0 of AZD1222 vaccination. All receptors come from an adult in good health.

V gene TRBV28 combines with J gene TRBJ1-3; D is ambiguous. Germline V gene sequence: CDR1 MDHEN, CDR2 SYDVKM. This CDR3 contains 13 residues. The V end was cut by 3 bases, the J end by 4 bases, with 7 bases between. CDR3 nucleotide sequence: TGTGCCAGCAGTTTGCCGCCAGGAAACACCATATATTTT. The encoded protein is CASSLPPGNTIYF.

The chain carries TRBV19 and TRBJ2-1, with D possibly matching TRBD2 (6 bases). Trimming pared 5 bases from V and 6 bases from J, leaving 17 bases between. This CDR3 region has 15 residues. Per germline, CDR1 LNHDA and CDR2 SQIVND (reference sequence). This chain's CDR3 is CASSPRTGEVNEQFF. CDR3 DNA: TGTGCCAGTAGTCCCCGAACGGGGGAGGTCAATGAGCAGTTCTTC.

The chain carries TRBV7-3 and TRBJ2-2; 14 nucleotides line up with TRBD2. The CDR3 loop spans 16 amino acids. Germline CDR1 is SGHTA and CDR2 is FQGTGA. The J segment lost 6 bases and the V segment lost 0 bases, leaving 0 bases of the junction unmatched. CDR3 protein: CASSLTGLAGAGELFF. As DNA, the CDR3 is TGTGCCAGCAGCTTAACGGGACTAGCGGGGGCCGGGGAGCTGTTTTTT.

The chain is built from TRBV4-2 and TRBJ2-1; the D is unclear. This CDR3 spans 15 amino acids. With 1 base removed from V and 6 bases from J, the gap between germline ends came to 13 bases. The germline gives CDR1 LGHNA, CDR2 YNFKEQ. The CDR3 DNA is TGTGCCAGCAGCCAAGGTCCCCGGAACCCCAATGAGCAGTTCTTC. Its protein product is CASSQGPRNPNEQFF.

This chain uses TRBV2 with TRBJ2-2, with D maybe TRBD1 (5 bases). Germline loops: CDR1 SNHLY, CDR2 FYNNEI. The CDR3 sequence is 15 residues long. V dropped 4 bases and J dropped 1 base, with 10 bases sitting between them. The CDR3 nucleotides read TGTGCCAGCAGTGTACAGGCCCAGAACACCGGGGAGCTGTTTTTT. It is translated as CASSVQAQNTGELFF.

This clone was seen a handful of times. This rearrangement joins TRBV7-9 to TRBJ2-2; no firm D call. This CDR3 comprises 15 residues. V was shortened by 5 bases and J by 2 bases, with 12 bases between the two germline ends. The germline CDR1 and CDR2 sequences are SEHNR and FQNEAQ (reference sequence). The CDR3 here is CASSLSPVNTGELFF. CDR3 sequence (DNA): TGTGCCAGCAGCCTCTCCCCAGTAAACACCGGGGAGCTGTTTTTT.

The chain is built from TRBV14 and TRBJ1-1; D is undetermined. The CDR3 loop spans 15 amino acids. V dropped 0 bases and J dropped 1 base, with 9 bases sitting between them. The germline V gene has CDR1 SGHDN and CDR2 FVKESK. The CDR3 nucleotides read TGTGCCAGCAGCCAAGATTGGGAGGGGAACACTGAAGCTTTCTTT. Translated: CASSQDWEGNTEAFF.

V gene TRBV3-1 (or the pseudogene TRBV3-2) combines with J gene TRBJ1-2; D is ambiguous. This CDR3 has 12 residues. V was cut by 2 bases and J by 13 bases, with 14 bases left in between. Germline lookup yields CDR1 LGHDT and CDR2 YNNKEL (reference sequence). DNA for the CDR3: TGTGCCAGCAGCCAACCCTCTAGAGGACTCACCTTC. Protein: CASSQPSRGLTF.

The chain's CDR3 is CAAGTSIRNEQFF. Written as DNA, the CDR3 is TGTGCCGCCGGGACTAGCATTAGGAATGAGCAGTTCTTC. The chain joins TRBV30 to TRBJ2-1; 9 bases align to TRBD2. The CDR3 has 13 residues. Looked up from germline, CDR1 is GTSNPN and CDR2 is SVGIG (reference sequence). V shed 8 bases, J shed 7 bases, and the junction held 9 bases outside the gene matches.

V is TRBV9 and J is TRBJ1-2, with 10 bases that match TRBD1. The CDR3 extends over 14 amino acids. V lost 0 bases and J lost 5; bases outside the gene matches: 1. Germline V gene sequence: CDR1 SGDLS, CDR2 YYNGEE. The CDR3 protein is CASSVGDRGYGYTF. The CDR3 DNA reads TGTGCCAGCAGCGTAGGGGACAGGGGTTATGGCTACACCTTC.

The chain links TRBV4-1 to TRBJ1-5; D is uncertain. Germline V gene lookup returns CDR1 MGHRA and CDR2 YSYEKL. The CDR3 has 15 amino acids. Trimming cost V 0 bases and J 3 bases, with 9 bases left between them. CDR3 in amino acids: CASSQEEQINQPQHF. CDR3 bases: TGCGCCAGCAGCCAAGAGGAACAGATCAATCAGCCCCAGCATTTT.

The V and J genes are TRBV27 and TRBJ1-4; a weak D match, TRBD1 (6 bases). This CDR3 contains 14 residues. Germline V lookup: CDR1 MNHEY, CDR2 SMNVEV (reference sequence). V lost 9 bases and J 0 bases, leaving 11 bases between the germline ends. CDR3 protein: CASGGSATNEKLFF. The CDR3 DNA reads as TGTGCCAGTGGGGGCTCGGCAACTAATGAAAAACTGTTTTTT.

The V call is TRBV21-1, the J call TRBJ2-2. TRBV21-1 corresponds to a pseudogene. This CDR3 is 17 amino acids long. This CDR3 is CARVFSWDRGNTGELFF. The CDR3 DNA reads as TGTGCCAGGGTTTTTTCGTGGGACCGAGGGAACACCGGGGAGCTGTTTTTT.

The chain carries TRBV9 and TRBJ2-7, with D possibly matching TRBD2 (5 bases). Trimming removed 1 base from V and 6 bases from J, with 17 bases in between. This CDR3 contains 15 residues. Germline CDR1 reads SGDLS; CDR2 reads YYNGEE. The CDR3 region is CASSVKAQEGSEQYF. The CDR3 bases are TGTGCCAGCAGCGTAAAGGCCCAAGAGGGCAGCGAGCAGTACTTC.

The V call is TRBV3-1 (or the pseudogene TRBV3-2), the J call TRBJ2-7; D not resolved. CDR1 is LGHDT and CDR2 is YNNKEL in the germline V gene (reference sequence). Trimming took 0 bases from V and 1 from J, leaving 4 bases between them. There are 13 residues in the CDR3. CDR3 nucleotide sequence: TGTGCCAGCAGCCAAGAAGGATCCTACGAGCAGTACTTC. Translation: CASSQEGSYEQYF.

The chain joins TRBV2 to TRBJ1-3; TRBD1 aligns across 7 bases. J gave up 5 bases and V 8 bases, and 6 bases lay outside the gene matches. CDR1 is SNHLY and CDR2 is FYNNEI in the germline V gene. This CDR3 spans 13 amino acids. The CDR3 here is CASFGTDRNTIYF. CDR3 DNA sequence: TGTGCCAGCTTCGGGACAGATCGAAACACCATATATTTT.

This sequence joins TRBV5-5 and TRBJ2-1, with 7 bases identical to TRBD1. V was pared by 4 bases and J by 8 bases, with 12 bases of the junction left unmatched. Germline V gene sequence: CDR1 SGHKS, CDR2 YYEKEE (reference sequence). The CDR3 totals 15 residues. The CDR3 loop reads CASSLGVQGFDEQFF. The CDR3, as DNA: TGTGCCAGCAGCCTGGGAGTACAGGGGTTCGATGAGCAGTTCTTC. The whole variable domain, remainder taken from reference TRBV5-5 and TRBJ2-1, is DAGVTQSPTHLIKTRGQQVTLRCSPISGHKSVSWYQQVLGQGPQFIFQYYEKEERGRGNFPDRFSARQFPNYSSELNVNALLLGDSALYLCASSLGVQGFDEQFFGPGTRLTVL.

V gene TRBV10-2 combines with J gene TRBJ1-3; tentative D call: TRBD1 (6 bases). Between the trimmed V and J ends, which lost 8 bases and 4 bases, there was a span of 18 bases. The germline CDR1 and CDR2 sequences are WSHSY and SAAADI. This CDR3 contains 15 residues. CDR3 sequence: CASRGPGVYGNTIYF. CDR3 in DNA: TGCGCCAGCCGGGGACCAGGGGTGTACGGAAACACCATATATTTT.

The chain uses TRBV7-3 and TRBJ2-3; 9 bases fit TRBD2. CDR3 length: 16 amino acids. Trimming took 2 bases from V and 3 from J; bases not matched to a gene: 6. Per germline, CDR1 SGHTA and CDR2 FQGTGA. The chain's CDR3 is CASSLGSGRGTDTQYF. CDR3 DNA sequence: TGTGCCAGCAGCTTAGGTAGCGGGAGAGGGACAGATACGCAGTATTTT.

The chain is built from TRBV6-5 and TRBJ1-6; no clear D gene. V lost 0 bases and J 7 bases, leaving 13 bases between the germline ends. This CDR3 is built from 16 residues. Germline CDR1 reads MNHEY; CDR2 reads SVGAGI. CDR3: CASSYSLVLGNSPLHF. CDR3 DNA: TGTGCCAGCAGTTACTCGTTGGTTTTGGGGAATTCACCCCTCCACTTT.

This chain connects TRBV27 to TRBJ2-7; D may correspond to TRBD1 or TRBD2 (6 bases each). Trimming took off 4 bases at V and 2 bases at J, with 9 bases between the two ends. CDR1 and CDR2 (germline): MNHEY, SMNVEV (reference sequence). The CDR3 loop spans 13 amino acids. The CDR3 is CASSSGGPYEQYF. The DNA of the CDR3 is TGTGCCAGCAGTTCCGGGGGCCCCTACGAGCAGTACTTC.